Described below is a single TCR beta chain sequence and its context. Its antigen is not known. The record originates from a study of T-cell memory formation after mild COVID-19. Broader study findings: The pre-infection memory compartment contained some responding clones, suggesting cross-reactive memory joined. Later expanders leaned toward CD4+, whereas clones contracting from day 15 to 85 were balanced CD4/CD8. Among clones peaking at day 37 in the second wave, SARS-CoV-2 specificity remained unconfirmed.

The CDR3 consists of 14 residues. Looked up from germline, CDR1 is SGHRS and CDR2 is YFSETQ. V was pared by 4 bases and J by 3 bases, with 11 bases between. Sample barcodes and UMIs were carried by the TCR alpha and TCR beta cDNA libraries that 5'RACE generated with constant-segment primers. TCRdb independently ran MiXCR on the 5' RACE reads; one entry per CDR3 protein. The sample has more than 150,000 distinct CDR3 sequences, roughly 20% seen once; the top ten hold approximately 4%. The chain links TRBV5-1 to TRBJ1-3; D perhaps matches TRBD1 (6 bases). Sequencing input: PBMCs or a T cell subset sorted from them (not recorded which). The receptor's source is a man aged 18-30 years who had mild COVID-19 (a few samples of this study predate the infection). Cell type and time point are not known. The CDR3: CASSLDRYGNTIYF. CDR3 DNA: TGCGCCAGCAGCCTGGACAGATATGGAAACACCATATATTTT.